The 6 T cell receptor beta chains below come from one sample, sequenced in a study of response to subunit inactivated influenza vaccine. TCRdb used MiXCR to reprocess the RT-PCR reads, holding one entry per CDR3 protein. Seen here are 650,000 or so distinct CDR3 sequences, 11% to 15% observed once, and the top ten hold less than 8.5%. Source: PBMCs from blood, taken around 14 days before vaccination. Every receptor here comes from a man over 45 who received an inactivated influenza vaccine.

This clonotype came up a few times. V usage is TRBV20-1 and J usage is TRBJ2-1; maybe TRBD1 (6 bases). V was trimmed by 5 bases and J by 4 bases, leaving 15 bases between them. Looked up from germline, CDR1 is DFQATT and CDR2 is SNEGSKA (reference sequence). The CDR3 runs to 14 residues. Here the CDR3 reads CSARKHGQYNEQFF. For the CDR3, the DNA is TGCAGTGCTCGTAAACACGGACAGTACAATGAGCAGTTCTTC.

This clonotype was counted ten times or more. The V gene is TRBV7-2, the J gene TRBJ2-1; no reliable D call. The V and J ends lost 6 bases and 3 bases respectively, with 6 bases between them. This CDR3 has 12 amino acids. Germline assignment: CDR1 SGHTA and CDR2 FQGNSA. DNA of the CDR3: TGTGCCAGCAGTCCTCTCTACAATGAGCAGTTCTTC. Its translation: CASSPLYNEQFF.

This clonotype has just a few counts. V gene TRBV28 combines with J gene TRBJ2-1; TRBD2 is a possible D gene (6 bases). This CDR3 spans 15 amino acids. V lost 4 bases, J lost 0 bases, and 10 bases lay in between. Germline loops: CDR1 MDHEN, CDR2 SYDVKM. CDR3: CASSSGGPSYNEQFF. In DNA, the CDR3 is TGTGCCAGCAGTTCCGGGGGTCCCTCCTACAATGAGCAGTTCTTC.

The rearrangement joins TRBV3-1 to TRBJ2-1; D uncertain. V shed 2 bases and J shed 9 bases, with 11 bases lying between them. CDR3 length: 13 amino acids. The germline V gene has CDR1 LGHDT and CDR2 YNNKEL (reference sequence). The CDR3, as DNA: TGTGCCAGCAGCCAATGGCCCCCTTCTGAGCAGTTCTTC. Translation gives CASSQWPPSEQFF.

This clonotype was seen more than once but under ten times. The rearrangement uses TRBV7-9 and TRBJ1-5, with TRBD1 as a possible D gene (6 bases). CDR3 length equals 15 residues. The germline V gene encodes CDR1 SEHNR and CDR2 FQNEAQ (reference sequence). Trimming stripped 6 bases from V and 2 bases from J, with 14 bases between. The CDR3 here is CASSGGREGNQPQHF. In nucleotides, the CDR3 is TGTGCCAGCAGTGGGGGCCGGGAGGGCAATCAGCCCCAGCATTTT. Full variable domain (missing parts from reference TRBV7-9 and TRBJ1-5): DTGVSQNPRHKITKRGQNVTFRCDPISEHNRLYWYRQTLGQGPEFLTYFQNEAQLEKSRLLSDRFSAERPKGSFSTLEIQRTEQGDSAMYLCASSGGREGNQPQHFGDGTRLSIL.

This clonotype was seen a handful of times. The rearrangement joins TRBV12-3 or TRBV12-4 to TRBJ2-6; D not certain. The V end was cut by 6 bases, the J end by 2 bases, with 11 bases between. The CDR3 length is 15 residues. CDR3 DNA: TGTGCCAGCAGGATGGGCCTGACTGGGGCCAACGTCCTGACTTTC. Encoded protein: CASRMGLTGANVLTF.